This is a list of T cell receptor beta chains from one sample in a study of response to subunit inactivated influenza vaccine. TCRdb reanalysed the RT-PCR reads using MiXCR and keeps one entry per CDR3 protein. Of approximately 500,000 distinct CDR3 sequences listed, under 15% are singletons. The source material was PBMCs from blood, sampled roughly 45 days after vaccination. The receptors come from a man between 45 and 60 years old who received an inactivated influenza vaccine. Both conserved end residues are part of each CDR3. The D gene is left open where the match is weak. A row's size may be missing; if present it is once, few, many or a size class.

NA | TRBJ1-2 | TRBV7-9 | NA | TGTGCCAGCAGCTTATCAGGGGCCTCCTATGGCTACACCTTC | CASSLSGASYGYTF
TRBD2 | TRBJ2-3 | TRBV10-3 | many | TGTGCCATCAGTGTGCAGGCGGATGGACTAGCGGAACCGTGGGGCACAGATACGCAGTATTTT | CAISVQADGLAEPWGTDTQYF
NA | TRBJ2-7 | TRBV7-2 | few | TGTGCCAGCAGCGGGAGAGGCTACGAGCAGTACTTC | CASSGRGYEQYF
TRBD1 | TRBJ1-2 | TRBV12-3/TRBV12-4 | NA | TGTGCCAGCAGTTCCCGGGACAGCTCTTTATGGGGCTACACCTTC | CASSSRDSSLWGYTF
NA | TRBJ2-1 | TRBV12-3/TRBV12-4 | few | TGTGCCAGCAGACCAAGTGGGTCCAATGAGCAGTTCTTC | CASRPSGSNEQFF
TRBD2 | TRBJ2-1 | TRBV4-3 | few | TGCGCCAGCAGCCAAGCGTGGACTAGCGGGGTTAATGAGCAGTTCTTC | CASSQAWTSGVNEQFF
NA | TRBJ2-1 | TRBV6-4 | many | TGTGCCAGTGCAGTTCGACTCCAGAGCTCCTACAATGAGCAGTTCTTC | CASAVRLQSSYNEQFF
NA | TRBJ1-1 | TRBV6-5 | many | TGTGCCAGCAGTTACTTTATGACAGGTACTGAAGCTTTCTTT | CASSYFMTGTEAFF
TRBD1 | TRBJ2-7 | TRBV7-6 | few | TGTGCCAGCAGCCCTTCAACTTCTGACAGGGACCAGTACTTC | CASSPSTSDRDQYF
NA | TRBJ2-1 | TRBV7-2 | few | TGTGCCAGCTCCTTCAGACCAGGCACGCCCTACAATGAGCAGTTCTTC | CASSFRPGTPYNEQFF
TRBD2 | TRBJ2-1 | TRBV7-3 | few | TGTGCCAGCAGCTTAACGGGTGTTAGCGGGAACCCCCTTCCTAGGAATGAGCAGTTCTTC | CASSLTGVSGNPLPRNEQFF
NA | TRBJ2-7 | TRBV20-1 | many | TGCAGTGCTAGTACTTACTCCTACGAGCAGTACTTC | CSASTYSYEQYF
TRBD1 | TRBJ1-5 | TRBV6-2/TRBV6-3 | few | TGTGCCAGCAGTTACCCCAGGGGGCGGCTCCAGAGCAATCAGCCCCAGCATTTT | CASSYPRGRLQSNQPQHF
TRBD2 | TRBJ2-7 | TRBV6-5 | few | TGTGCCAGCAGTTACTTATCGCTAGCGGGGCTCCCAACCTACGAGCAGTACTTC | CASSYLSLAGLPTYEQYF
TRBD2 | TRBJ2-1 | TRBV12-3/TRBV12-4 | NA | TGTGCCAGCTGCCAGGGACTAGCGATTGAGCAGTTCTTC | CASCQGLAIEQFF
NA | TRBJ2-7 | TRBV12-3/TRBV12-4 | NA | TGTGCCAGCACCTCGGACAGCTACTACGAGCAGTACTTC | CASTSDSYYEQYF
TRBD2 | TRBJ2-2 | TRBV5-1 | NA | TGCGCCAGCAGCTTGGACCGGGGACTAGCGGGAGGTCTCACCGGGGAGCTGTTTTTT | CASSLDRGLAGGLTGELFF
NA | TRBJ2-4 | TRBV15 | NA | TGTGCCACCAGCAAGTATCGGGGGTATTTTGAAAACATTCAGTACTTC | CATSKYRGYFENIQYF
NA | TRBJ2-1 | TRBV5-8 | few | TGTGCCAGCAGCTTGGTCTGGAGGAATGAGCAGTTCTTC | CASSLVWRNEQFF
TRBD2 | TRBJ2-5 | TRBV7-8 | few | TGTGCCAGCAGCACGAGCGGGGGGCGGATTGAGACCCAGTACTTC | CASSTSGGRIETQYF
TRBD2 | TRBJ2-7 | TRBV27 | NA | TGTGCCAGCAGTTTACTAGCGGGGAACGAGCAGTACTTC | CASSLLAGNEQYF
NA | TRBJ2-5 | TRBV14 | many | TGTGCCAGCAGCCAAGGACAGGCAGAGACCCAGTACTTC | CASSQGQAETQYF
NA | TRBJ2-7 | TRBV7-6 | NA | TGTGCCAGCAGCTTAGGGTCTCGGGCGGGGGAGCAGTACTTC | CASSLGSRAGEQYF
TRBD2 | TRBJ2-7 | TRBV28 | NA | TGTGCCAGCAGTTTGCAGGGACTAGCAAGTGAGCAGTACTTC | CASSLQGLASEQYF
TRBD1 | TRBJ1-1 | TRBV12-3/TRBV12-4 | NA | TGTGCCAGCAGTCACCCGGGACAGGGGCTGACTGAAGCTTTCTTT | CASSHPGQGLTEAFF
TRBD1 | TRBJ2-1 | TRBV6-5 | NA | TGTGCCAGCAGTTACACCCTAGGACAGGGTGTCCGTAAAGATGAGCAGTTCTTC | CASSYTLGQGVRKDEQFF
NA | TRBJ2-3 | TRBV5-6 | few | TGTGCCAGCAGCTTGGGGGGGCCAACGCAGTATTTT | CASSLGGPTQYF
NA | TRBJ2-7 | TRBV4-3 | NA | TGCGCCAGCAGCCAATCAGCCAGCGTCTCCTACGAGCAGTACTTC | CASSQSASVSYEQYF
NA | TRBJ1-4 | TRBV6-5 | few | TGTGCCAGCAGTTATTTCGCTCAAGGGAGGGCCGACGAAAAACTGTTTTTT | CASSYFAQGRADEKLFF
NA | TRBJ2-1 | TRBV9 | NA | TGTGCCAGCATCGTAGAAATGGGTTACAATGAGCAGTTCTTC | CASIVEMGYNEQFF
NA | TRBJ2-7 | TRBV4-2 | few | TGTGCCAGCAGCCAAGCTTTCCAGCCTACCTACGAGCAGTACTTC | CASSQAFQPTYEQYF
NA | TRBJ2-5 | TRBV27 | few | TGTGCCAGCAGTTTATGGGCCCAGGGTCGTGGAGAGACCCAGTACTTC | CASSLWAQGRGETQYF
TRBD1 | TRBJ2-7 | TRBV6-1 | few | TGTGCCAGCAGTGGACGTCCCGGGACAGGGAAGACACTCTACGAGCAGTACTTC | CASSGRPGTGKTLYEQYF
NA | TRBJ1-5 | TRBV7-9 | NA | TGTGCCAGCAGCTTAGCAGGGGGTCAACGCAATCAGCCCCAGCATTTT | CASSLAGGQRNQPQHF
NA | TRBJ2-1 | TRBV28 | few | TGTGCCAGCAGAGAAATCAGCGATCGGCACTGGGGTGAGCAGTTCTTC | CASREISDRHWGEQFF
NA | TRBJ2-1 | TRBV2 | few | TGTGCCAGCAGTGAACGCAGGAGCAATGAGCAGTTCTTC | CASSERRSNEQFF
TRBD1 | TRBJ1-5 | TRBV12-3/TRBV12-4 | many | TGTGCCAGCAGTTTAGCGGAGGGACAGCCAAATCAGCCCCAGCATTTT | CASSLAEGQPNQPQHF
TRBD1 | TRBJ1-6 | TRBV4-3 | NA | TGCGCCAGCAGCCAAGAGGGGACAGGAAATTCACCCCTCCACTTT | CASSQEGTGNSPLHF
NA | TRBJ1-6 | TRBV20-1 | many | TGCAGTGCTAGAACCCAGGGGACGGGGGGTTCACCCCTCCACTTT | CSARTQGTGGSPLHF
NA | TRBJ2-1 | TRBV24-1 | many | TGTGCCACCGGGGGGTACAATGAGCAGTTCTTC | CATGGYNEQFF
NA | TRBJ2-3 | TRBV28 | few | TGTGCCAGCAACTCGGGTAGGAGCACAGATACGCAGTATTTT | CASNSGRSTDTQYF
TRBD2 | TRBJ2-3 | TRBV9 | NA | TGTGCCAGCAGCGTAGCCGGGGGACTAGCGGGGCCCACAGATACGCAGTATTTT | CASSVAGGLAGPTDTQYF
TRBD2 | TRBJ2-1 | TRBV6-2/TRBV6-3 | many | TGTGCCAGCAGTTACTCGTTGTGGCCTAGCGGGGTGCGGGCCCATGAGCAGTTCTTC | CASSYSLWPSGVRAHEQFF
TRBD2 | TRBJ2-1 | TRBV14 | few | TGTGCCAGCAGCCAAGTCAGGGGACGGAGCGGGAGTTATGAGCAGTTCTTC | CASSQVRGRSGSYEQFF
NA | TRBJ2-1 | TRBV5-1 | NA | TGCGCCAGCAGCTTGGTCCCCCCGGCAAGTGAGCAGTTCTTC | CASSLVPPASEQFF
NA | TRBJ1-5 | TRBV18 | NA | TGTGCCAGCTCAAACGACAGAAATCAGCCCCAGCATTTT | CASSNDRNQPQHF
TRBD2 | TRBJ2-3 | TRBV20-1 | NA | TGCAGTGCTGCCGGGGGGGGCACAGATACGCAGTATTTT | CSAAGGGTDTQYF
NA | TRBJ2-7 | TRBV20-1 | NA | TGCAGTGCTAGTTCAGGGGGGGCATACCCGACCTACGAGCAGTACTTC | CSASSGGAYPTYEQYF
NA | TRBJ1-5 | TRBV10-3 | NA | TGTGCCATCAGTGGTTGGGTAGGTCAGCCCCAGCATTTT | CAISGWVGQPQHF
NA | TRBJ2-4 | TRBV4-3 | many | TGCGCCAGCAGCCAAGATGCAATAGCCAAAAACATTCAGTACTTC | CASSQDAIAKNIQYF
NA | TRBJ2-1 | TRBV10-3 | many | TGTGCCATCAGTGAGGACCGCTACAATGAGCAGTTCTTC | CAISEDRYNEQFF
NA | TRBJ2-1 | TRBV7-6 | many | TGTGCCAGCAGCTTTGGGGGGGGCAACTCCTACAATGAGCAGTTCTTC | CASSFGGGNSYNEQFF